What follows are 17 T cell receptor beta chains derived from one specimen sequenced in a study of blood T cell repertoires in COVID-19. Some clones are missing from TCRdb's copy, which holds only in-frame ones; the method was immunoSEQ multiplex PCR. The sample records about 400,000 clones, 88% being singletons. The sequenced sample was PBMCs or T cells enriched from blood (not recorded which). These receptors came from a woman in her forties with acute COVID-19.

The V and J genes are TRBV18 and TRBJ1-1; maybe TRBD1 (5 bases). The CDR3 is made up of 12 amino acids. Germline V CDR1 and CDR2: KGHSH, LQKENI. The V end was cut by 6 bases, the J end by 9 bases, with 14 bases between. The chain's CDR3 is CASSPDSAQAFF. CDR3 sequence (DNA): TGTGCCAGCTCCCCAGACAGTGCCCAAGCTTTCTTT.

The chain carries TRBV4-2 and TRBJ2-4, with TRBD2 matching 10 bases. The CDR3 contains 17 residues. Trimming cost V 0 bases and J 11 bases; bases outside gene matches: 13. Germline V gene lookup returns CDR1 LGHNA and CDR2 YNFKEQ. Here the CDR3 DNA reads TGTGCCAGCAGCCAAGATTTACCTAGCGGGGGTATTGCGGTTCAGTACTTC. This codes for CASSQDLPSGGIAVQYF.

The chain's CDR3 is CASSPGLLASPLHF. CDR3 bases: TGTGCCAGCAGCCCCGGACTTTTGGCTTCACCCCTCCACTTT. The chain recombines TRBV7-9 with TRBJ1-6; D is ambiguous. The CDR3 has 14 amino acids. V was pared by 5 bases and J by 9 bases, with 14 bases between. Germline assignment: CDR1 SEHNR and CDR2 FQNEAQ (reference sequence).

J is TRBJ2-1 and V is TRBV7-6, with 8 bases matching TRBD2. V trimming: 1 base; J trimming: 0 bases; junction bases outside the gene matches: 8. CDR3 length: 18 amino acids. CDR1 and CDR2 from the germline V gene are SGHVS and FNYEAQ. The CDR3 loop reads CASSLGPPGGSSYNEQFF. In nucleotides, the CDR3 is TGTGCCAGCAGCTTAGGCCCCCCGGGGGGGAGCTCCTACAATGAGCAGTTCTTC.

This clone was observed a single time. This chain links TRBV5-1 with TRBJ1-5; D is unclear. Germline V gives CDR1 SGHRS, CDR2 YFSETQ. The ends were cut back, 1 base at V and 6 bases at J, with 8 bases in the middle. The CDR3 loop spans 13 amino acids. The CDR3 DNA sequence: TGCGCCAGCAGCTTGCTCGCCGGTCAGCCCCAGCATTTT. The encoded protein is CASSLLAGQPQHF.

The CDR3 loop is CASSLRAASGVNNEQFF. CDR3 DNA: TGTGCCAGCAGCTTAAGGGCCGCTAGCGGGGTAAACAATGAGCAGTTCTTC. The chain has TRBV7-2 and TRBJ2-1; the match to TRBD2 covers 9 bases. The CDR3 is made up of 17 amino acids. Germline CDR1 reads SGHTA; CDR2 reads FQGNSA. Losses at the gene ends were 2 bases for V and 5 bases for J; bases not matched to a gene: 10. The whole variable domain, remainder taken from reference TRBV7-2 and TRBJ2-1, is GAGVSQSPSNKVTEKGKDVELRCDPISGHTALYWYRQSLGQGLEFLIYFQGNSAPDKSGLPSDRFSAERTGGSVSTLTIQRTQQEDSAVYLCASSLRAASGVNNEQFFGPGTRLTVL.

CDR3 DNA sequence: TGCGCCAGCAGCCTCGGGACTGCGAGCTCCTACGAGCAGTACTTC. It specifies CASSLGTASSYEQYF. The chain has TRBV4-1 and TRBJ2-7; TRBD2 might be the D (6 bases). The CDR3 is 15 residues long. V was pared by 4 bases and J by 0 bases, with 13 bases between. Germline V gene lookup returns CDR1 MGHRA and CDR2 YSYEKL.

This sequence joins TRBV24-1 and TRBJ2-2; weak D call: TRBD1 (5 bases). The CDR3 has 17 residues. Germline V CDR1 and CDR2: KGHDR, SFDVKD. V was pared by 0 bases and J by 3 bases, with 13 bases between. DNA for the CDR3: TGTGCCACCAGTGATTTGCAATGGGGCGGTGACACCGGGGAGCTGTTTTTT. This gives the protein CATSDLQWGGDTGELFF.

V usage is TRBV3-1 (or the pseudogene TRBV3-2) and J usage is TRBJ1-2; 11 bases are shared with TRBD1. The CDR3 contains 15 residues. Germline CDR1 and CDR2: LGHDT and YNNKEL (reference sequence). V gave up 4 bases and J gave up 3 bases; unmatched junction bases: 4. DNA for the CDR3: TGTGCCAGCAGCCGGGGGACAGGGGGTCACTATGGCTACACCTTC. This codes for CASSRGTGGHYGYTF.

The rearrangement uses TRBV9 and TRBJ2-4, with D perhaps matching TRBD2 (6 bases). The CDR3 contains 14 residues. Germline assignment: CDR1 SGDLS and CDR2 YYNGEE. V lost 3 bases to trimming and J lost 10 bases, with 17 bases between them. The CDR3 protein is CASSGPSAGWIQYF. The CDR3, as DNA: TGTGCCAGCAGCGGACCCAGCGCGGGGTGGATTCAGTACTTC.

The DNA of the CDR3 is TGCGCCAGCAGCTTGGAATCAGGACACTACGAGCAGTACTTC. Translated: CASSLESGHYEQYF. This chain links TRBV5-1 with TRBJ2-7; D is possibly TRBD1 (5 bases). This CDR3 contains 14 residues. The germline CDR1 and CDR2 sequences are SGHRS and YFSETQ. V was clipped by 0 bases and J by 3 bases, with 10 bases between them.

This chain uses TRBV9 with TRBJ2-5, with 15 bases aligning to TRBD2. CDR3 size: 18 residues. The V segment lost 4 bases and the J segment 0 bases; nucleotides outside the gene matches: 7. Germline values: CDR1 SGDLS, CDR2 YYNGEE. For the CDR3, the DNA is TGTGCCAGCAGCCCCGGACTAGCGGGGGGGCCCTACCAAGAGACCCAGTACTTC. It codes for CASSPGLAGGPYQETQYF.

This chain connects TRBV30 to TRBJ1-2, with D maybe TRBD1 (5 bases). Germline V lookup: CDR1 GTSNPN, CDR2 SVGIG (reference sequence). V was cut by 4 bases and J by 5 bases, with 14 bases left in between. CDR3 size: 13 residues. The CDR3 nucleotides are TGTGCCTGGAAGCCGACAGAAGTTTATGGCTACACCTTC. Its protein is CAWKPTEVYGYTF. Drawing the rest from reference TRBV30 and TRBJ1-2, the complete variable domain is SQTIHQWPATLVQPVGSPLSLECTVEGTSNPNLYWYRQAAGRGLQLLFYSVGIGQISSEVPQNLSASRPQDRQFILSSKKLLLSDSGFYLCAWKPTEVYGYTFGSGTRLTVV.

This clone has just a few counts. The chain combines TRBV3-1 (or the pseudogene TRBV3-2) with TRBJ2-7; 11 nucleotides match TRBD2. J lost 4 bases, V lost 1 base, and 9 bases had no gene match. CDR1 and CDR2 from the germline V gene are LGHDT and YNNKEL (reference sequence). The CDR3 runs 17 residues. CDR3 nucleotide sequence: TGTGCCAGCAGCCAAGTGGCGCTAGCGGGGGGCCGGTACGAGCAGTACTTC. Translation gives CASSQVALAGGRYEQYF.

This chain joins TRBV30 and TRBJ2-7; 9 bases are a match to TRBD1. Trimming cost V 0 bases and J 2 bases; bases outside gene matches: 11. Germline lookup yields CDR1 GTSNPN and CDR2 SVGIG (reference sequence). The CDR3 has 17 residues. The CDR3 sequence: CAWSVLVGTGIPYEQYF. CDR3 nucleotide sequence: TGTGCCTGGAGTGTACTAGTAGGGACAGGGATACCCTACGAGCAGTACTTC.

The chain uses TRBV25-1 and TRBJ1-1; D is perhaps TRBD1 (5 bases). This CDR3 region has 14 residues. Germline V gives CDR1 MGHDK, CDR2 SYGVNS. Deletions cut 0 bases from V and 3 bases from J, with 8 bases between. The DNA for the CDR3 is TGTGCCAGCAGTGAATACGCGGGGGACACTGAAGCTTTCTTT. Translation: CASSEYAGDTEAFF.

CDR3 nucleotide sequence: TGTGCCAGTAGTAGCAGACAGGGTAATCAGCCCCAGCATTTT. It translates to CASSSRQGNQPQHF. The V and J genes are TRBV19 and TRBJ1-5, with 7 bases matching TRBD1. The CDR3 has 14 amino acids. V trimming: 4 bases; J trimming: 4 bases; junction bases outside the gene matches: 4. Germline assignment: CDR1 LNHDA and CDR2 SQIVND (reference sequence).